The source of this TCR beta chain is a study of T cells in Graves' hyperthyroidism and ophthalmopathy. Study observations and caveats: The model anticipated ophthalmopathy a median around six months pre-onset. Ophthalmopathy and stable hyperthyroidism were separated by a 13 V-J model.

TCR beta CDR3 sequences were amplified from RNA transcripts. First-round RT-PCR targeting the TCR CDR3 was performed with the HTBI primer set. TCRdb independently ran MiXCR on the multiplex PCR reads; one entry per CDR3 protein. This sample yields over 150,000 distinct CDR3 sequences, of which approximately 15% are seen a single time; around 29% belongs to the top ten. There are 17 residues in the CDR3. Germline-derived CDR1 and CDR2 are SGHRS and YFSETQ. V lost 2 bases and J 5 bases, leaving 20 bases between the germline ends. This clonotype was observed at least ten times. Its specificity is unknown.

The V call is TRBV5-1, the J call TRBJ2-1; a possible D gene is TRBD2 (7 bases). This sequence was found in a woman aged 45-65 years with Graves' hyperthyroidism. Input material: blood. This CDR3 reads CASSLGWGGALNNEQFF. The DNA for the CDR3 is TGCGCCAGCAGCTTAGGATGGGGGGGCGCCTTGAACAATGAGCAGTTCTTC. The whole variable domain, remainder taken from reference TRBV5-1 and TRBJ2-1, is KAGVTQTPRYLIKTRGQQVTLSCSPISGHRSVSWYQQTPGQGLQFLFEYFSETQRNKGNFPGRFSGRQFSNSRSEMNVSTLELGDSALYLCASSLGWGGALNNEQFFGPGTRLTVL.